This T cell receptor (beta chain) was identified in a study of CD8 T cells in ankylosing spondylitis. General observations from the study: Disease-linked clones, CD8+, were relatively rare in peripheral blood. Blood of patients with ankylosing spondylitis appeared to be characterized by a TCR beta motif of several highly homologous variants.

Concerning this clonotype: Its antigen is unknown.

Germline CDR1 reads LGHDT; CDR2 reads YNNKEL (reference sequence). The CDR3 contains 15 residues. V was clipped by 2 bases and J by 7 bases; unmatched bases: 6. Making use of molecular barcodes, quantitative 5'-RACE generated TCR beta libraries. TCRdb itself ran the 5' RACE reads through MiXCR, one entry per CDR3 protein. Of tens of thousands of distinct CDR3 sequences in the sample, approximately 10% are singletons; the top ten hold roughly 1.3%. Sequencing input: blood, either unsorted or a sorted T cell fraction (not recorded which). The clonotype originates from a male donor with ankylosing spondylitis or in good health (not recorded which). The V call is TRBV3-1, the J call TRBJ2-7; the match to TRBD2 covers 12 bases. In DNA form, the CDR3 reads TGTGCCAGCAGCCAACTAGCGGGGGGGCCCGGGGAGCAGTACTTC. It encodes CASSQLAGGPGEQYF.